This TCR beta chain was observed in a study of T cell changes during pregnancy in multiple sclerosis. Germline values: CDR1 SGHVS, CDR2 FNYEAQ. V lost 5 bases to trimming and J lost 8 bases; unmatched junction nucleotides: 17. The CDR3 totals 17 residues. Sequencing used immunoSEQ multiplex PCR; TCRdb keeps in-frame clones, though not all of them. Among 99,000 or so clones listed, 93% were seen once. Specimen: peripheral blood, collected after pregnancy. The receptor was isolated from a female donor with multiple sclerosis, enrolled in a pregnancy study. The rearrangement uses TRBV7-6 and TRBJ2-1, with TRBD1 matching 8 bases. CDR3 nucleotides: TGTGCCAGCAGCCCTCGCCATACAGGGGGAAACAGAGATGAGCAGTTCTTC. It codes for CASSPRHTGGNRDEQFF.